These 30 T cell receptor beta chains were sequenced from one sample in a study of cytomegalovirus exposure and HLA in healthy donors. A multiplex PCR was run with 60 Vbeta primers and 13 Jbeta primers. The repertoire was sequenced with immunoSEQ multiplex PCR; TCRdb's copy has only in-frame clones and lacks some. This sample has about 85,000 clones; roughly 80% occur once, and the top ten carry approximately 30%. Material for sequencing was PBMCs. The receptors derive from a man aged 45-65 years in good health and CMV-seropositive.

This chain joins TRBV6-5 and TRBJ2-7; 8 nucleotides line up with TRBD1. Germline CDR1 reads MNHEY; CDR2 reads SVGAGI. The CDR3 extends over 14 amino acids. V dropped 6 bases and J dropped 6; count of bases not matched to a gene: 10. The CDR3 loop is CASRPGGASGEQYF. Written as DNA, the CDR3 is TGTGCCAGCAGGCCAGGGGGCGCGTCGGGCGAGCAGTACTTC.

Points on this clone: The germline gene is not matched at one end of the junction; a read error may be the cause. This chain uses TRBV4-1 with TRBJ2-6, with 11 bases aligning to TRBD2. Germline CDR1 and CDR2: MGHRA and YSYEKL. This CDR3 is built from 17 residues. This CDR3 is CASSQIAGGFGANGLTF. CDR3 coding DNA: TGCGCCAGCAGCCAAATAGCGGGAGGGTTTGGGGCCAACGGCCTGACTTTC.

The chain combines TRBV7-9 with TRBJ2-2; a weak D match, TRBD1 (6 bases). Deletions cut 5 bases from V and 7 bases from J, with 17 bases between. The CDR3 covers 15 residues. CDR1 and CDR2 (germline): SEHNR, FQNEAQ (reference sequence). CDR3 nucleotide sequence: TGTGCCAGCAGCACGGACAGCCGGGGCATCGGGGAGCTGTTTTTT. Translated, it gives CASSTDSRGIGELFF.

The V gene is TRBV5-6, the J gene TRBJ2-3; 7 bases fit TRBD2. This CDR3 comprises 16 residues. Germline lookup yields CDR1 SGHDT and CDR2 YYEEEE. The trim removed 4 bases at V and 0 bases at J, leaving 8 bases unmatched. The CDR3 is CASSLREGTSTDTQYF. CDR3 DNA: TGTGCCAGCAGCCTTAGGGAGGGTACTAGCACAGATACGCAGTATTTT.

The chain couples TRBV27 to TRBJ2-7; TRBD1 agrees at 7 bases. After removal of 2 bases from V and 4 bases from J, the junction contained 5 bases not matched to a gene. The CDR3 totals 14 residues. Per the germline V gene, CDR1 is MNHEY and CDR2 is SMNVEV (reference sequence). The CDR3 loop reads CASSLGTAQYEQYF. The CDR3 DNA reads TGTGCCAGCAGTTTAGGGACAGCCCAATACGAGCAGTACTTC.

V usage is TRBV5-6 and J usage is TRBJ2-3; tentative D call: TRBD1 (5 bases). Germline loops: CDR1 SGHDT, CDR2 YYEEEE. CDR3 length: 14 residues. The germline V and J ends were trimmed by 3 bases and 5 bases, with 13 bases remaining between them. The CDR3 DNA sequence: TGTGCCAGCAGCTCACAGGTGAGGATAGATACGCAGTATTTT. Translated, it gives CASSSQVRIDTQYF.

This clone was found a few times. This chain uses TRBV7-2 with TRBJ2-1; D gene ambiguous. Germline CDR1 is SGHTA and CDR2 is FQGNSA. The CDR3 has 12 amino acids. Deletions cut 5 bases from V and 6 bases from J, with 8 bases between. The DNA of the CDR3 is TGTGCCAGCAGCCACATTGGCAATGAGCAGTTCTTC. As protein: CASSHIGNEQFF.

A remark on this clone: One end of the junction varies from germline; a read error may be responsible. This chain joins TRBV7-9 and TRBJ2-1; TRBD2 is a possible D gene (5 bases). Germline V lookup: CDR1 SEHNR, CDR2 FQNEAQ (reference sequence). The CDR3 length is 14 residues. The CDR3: CTSSLEEVVDEQFF. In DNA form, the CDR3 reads TGTACCAGCAGCTTAGAGGAGGTAGTGGATGAGCAGTTCTTC.

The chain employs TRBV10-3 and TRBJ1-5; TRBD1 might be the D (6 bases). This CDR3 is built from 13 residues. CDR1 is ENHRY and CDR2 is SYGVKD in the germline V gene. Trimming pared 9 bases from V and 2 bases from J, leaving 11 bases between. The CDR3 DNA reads TGTGCCATGGGAGGGGGGGGCAATCAGCCCCAGCATTTT. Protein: CAMGGGGNQPQHF.

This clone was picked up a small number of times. Here the CDR3 DNA reads TGTGCCACCAGCTTCATGGATACGCAGTATTTT. Residues: CATSFMDTQYF. V and J are TRBV15 and TRBJ2-3; D gene uncertain. The CDR3 is 11 residues long. Germline CDR1 reads LNHNV; CDR2 reads YYDKDF (reference sequence). Trimming removed 5 bases at V and 6 bases at J, with 6 bases between.

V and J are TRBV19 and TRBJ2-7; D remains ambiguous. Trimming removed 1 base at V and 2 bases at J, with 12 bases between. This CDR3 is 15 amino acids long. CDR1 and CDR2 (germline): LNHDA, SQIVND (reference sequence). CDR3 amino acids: CASSIVGDNPYEQYF. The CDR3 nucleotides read TGTGCCAGTAGTATAGTTGGAGATAACCCCTACGAGCAGTACTTC.

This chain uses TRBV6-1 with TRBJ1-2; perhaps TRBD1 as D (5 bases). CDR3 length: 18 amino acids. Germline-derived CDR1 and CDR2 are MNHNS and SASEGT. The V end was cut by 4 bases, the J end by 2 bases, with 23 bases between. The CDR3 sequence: CASSALSGFMGGNYGYTF. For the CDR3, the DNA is TGTGCCAGCAGTGCCCTTTCAGGGTTCATGGGGGGAAACTATGGCTACACCTTC.

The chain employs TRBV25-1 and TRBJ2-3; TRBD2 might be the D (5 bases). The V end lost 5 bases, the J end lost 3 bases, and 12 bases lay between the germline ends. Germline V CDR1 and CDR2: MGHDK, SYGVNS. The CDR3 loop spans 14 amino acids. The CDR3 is CASSMGVGTDTQYF. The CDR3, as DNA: TGTGCCAGCAGTATGGGAGTGGGTACAGATACGCAGTATTTT.

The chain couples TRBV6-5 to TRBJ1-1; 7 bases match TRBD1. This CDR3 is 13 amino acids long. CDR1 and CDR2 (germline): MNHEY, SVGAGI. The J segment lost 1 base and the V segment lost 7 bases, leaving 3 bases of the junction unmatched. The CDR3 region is CASTRDRNTEAFF. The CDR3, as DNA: TGTGCCAGCACCCGGGACAGGAACACTGAAGCTTTCTTT.

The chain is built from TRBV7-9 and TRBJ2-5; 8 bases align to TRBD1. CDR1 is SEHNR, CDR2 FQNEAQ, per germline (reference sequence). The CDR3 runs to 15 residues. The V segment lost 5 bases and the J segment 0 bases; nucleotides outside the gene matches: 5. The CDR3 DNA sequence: TGTGCCAGCAGCCCAAGGACAGGGAACCAAGAGACCCAGTACTTC. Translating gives CASSPRTGNQETQYF.

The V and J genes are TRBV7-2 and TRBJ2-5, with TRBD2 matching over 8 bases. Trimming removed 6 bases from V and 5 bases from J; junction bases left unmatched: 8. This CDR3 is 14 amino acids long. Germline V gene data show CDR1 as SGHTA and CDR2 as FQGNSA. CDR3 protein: CASSGAGGGETQYF. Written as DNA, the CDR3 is TGTGCCAGCAGTGGGGCGGGAGGAGGGGAGACCCAGTACTTC.

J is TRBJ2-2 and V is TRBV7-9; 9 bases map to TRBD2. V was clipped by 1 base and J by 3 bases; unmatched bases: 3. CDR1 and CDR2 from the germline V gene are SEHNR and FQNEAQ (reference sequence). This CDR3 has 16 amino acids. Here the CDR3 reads CASSLVLAGYTGELFF. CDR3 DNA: TGTGCCAGCAGCTTAGTTCTAGCGGGATACACCGGGGAGCTGTTTTTT.

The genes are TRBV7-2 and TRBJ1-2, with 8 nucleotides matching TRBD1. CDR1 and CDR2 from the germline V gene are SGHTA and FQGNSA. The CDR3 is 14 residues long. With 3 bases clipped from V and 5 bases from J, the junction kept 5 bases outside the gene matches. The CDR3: CASSLGRGRYGYTF. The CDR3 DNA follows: TGTGCCAGCAGCTTGGGCAGGGGGCGGTATGGCTACACCTTC.

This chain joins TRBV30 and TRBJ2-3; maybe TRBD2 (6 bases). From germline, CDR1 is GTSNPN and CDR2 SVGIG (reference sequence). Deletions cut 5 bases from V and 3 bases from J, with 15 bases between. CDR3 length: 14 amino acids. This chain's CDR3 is CAWLREAGTDTQYF. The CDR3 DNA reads TGTGCCTGGTTGAGGGAGGCTGGGACAGATACGCAGTATTTT.

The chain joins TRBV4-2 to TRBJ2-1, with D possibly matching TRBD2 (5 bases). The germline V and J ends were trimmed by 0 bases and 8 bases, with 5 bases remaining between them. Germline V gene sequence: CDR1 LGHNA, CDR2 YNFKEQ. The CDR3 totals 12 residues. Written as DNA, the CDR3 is TGTGCCAGCAGCCAAGATAGCGATGAGCAGTTCTTC. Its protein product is CASSQDSDEQFF.

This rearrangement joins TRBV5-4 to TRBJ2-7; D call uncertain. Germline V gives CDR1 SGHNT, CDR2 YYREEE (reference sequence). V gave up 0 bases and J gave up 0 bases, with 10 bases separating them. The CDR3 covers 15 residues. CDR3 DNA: TGTGCCAGCAGCTTGGGTGGCGCAGGCTCCTACGAGCAGTACTTC. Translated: CASSLGGAGSYEQYF.

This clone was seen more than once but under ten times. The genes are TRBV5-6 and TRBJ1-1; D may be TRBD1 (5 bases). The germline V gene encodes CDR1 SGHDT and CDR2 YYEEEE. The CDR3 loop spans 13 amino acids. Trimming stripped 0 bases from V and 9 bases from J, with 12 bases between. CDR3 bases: TGTGCCAGCAGCTTGGCCAGGGCCGGTAAAGCTTTCTTT. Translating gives CASSLARAGKAFF.

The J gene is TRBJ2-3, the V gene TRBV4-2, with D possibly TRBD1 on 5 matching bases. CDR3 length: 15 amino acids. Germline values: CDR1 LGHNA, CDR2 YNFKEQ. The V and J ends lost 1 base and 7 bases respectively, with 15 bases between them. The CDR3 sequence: CASSQVDSVVNTQYF. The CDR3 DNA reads TGTGCCAGCAGCCAAGTTGACAGCGTCGTAAATACGCAGTATTTT.

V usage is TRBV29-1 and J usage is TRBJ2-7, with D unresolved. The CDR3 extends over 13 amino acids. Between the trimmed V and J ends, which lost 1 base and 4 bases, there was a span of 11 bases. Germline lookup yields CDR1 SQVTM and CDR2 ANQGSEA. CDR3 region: CSVEGSDAYEQYF. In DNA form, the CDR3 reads TGCAGCGTTGAAGGGAGTGACGCGTACGAGCAGTACTTC.

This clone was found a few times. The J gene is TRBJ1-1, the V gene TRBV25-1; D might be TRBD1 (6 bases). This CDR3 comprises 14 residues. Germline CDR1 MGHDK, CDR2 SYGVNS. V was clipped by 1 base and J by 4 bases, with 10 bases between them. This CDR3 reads CASSEFGGLTEAFF. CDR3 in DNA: TGTGCCAGCAGTGAATTTGGGGGCCTCACTGAAGCTTTCTTT.

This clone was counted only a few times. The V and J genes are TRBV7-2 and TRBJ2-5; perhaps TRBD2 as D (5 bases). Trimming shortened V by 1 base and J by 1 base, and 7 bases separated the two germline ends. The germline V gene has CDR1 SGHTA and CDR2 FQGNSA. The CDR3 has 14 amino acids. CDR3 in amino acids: CASSLGGFQETQYF. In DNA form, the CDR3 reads TGTGCCAGCAGCTTAGGAGGGTTCCAAGAGACCCAGTACTTC.

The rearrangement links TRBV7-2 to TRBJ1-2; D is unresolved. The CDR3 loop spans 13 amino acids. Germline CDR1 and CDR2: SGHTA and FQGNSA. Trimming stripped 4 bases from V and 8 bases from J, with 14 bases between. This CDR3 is CASSSPPPRGYTF. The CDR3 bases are TGTGCCAGCAGCTCGCCCCCTCCTAGAGGCTACACCTTC.

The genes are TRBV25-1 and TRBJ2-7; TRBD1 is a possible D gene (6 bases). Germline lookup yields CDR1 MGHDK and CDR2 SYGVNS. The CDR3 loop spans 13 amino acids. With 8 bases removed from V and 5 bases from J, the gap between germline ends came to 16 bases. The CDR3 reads CASAAAGVHEQYF. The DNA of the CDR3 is TGTGCCAGCGCAGCAGCAGGGGTCCACGAGCAGTACTTC.

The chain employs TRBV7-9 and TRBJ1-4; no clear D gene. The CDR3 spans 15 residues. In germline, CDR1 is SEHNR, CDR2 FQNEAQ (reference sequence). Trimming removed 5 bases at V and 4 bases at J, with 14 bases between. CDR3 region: CASSQRRGNNEKLFF. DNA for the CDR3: TGTGCCAGCAGCCAAAGACGGGGAAATAATGAAAAACTGTTTTTT.

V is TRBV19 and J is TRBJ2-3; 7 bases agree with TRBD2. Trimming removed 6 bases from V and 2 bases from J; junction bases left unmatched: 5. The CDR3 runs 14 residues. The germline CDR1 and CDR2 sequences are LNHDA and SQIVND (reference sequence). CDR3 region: CASSRGGITDTQYF. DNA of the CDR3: TGTGCCAGTAGCCGCGGGGGAATCACAGATACGCAGTATTTT.